The subject of this entry is one T cell receptor beta chain. Its antigen is unknown. Thyroid surgery was preceded by no treatment in any patient. Germline V lookup: CDR1 SGHAT, CDR2 FQNNGV. The length of the CDR3 is 17 residues. The V end was cut by 5 bases, the J end by 0 bases, with 16 bases between. The sample comes from a study of metastatic and nonmetastatic thyroid tumors. Across the study: Both malignant and benign thyroid patients supplied peripheral blood and tumor or nodule tissue samples, across which the repertoires of these patients were then compared.

Authors' processing steps: A papillary thyroid cancer distant-metastasis classifier was built from CDR3 differences across clinicopathological groups. TCRdb re-called clones via MiXCR from the PCR reads. TCRdb's processing, not the study's, gives the V and J calls here. The sample comprises some 16,000 clones, about 25% of which are singletons, and approximately 24% rests with the top ten. Whole-study findings and limits: According to reports, the diversity of TCR beta was significantly higher in malignant thyroid tumors than in benign nodules, and this held in both blood and tumor samples.

Sequences were obtained from tumor tissue. The sequence came from a female donor with papillary thyroid cancer or a benign thyroid nodule (not recorded which). Some clones in this sample may be carry-over from other donors' samples. The chain recombines TRBV11-2 with TRBJ2-2; D possibly corresponds to TRBD1 (6 bases). CDR3 residues: CASSVVTGLANTGELFF. CDR3 coding DNA: TGTGCCAGCAGCGTAGTGACAGGCCTCGCGAACACCGGGGAGCTGTTTTTT.